The present entry profiles one TCR delta chain with its context. The CDR3 length is 19 residues. Germline trimming cut 2 bases from V and 0 bases from J; bases unmatched to any gene: 8. Germline loops: CDR1 GEAIGNYY, CDR2 EKD. This specimen comes from a study of gamma-delta chains in newborns, infants, children. The wider study: Microbial exposure reportedly drives polyclonal innate γδ T cell expansion after birth.

TCRdb processed the reads again with the CATT caller. The sample holds 5,100 or so delta-chain clones, 2.7% seen once. The clonotype originates from a child who was a newborn, infant or young child, either healthy, febrile or measles-vaccinated (not recorded which). The V gene is TRDV2, the J gene TRDJ3, with 8 bases aligning to TRDD3. Input material: blood. Written as DNA, the CDR3 is TGTGCCTGTGACATACTGGGGGGCAACAGCTCCTGGGACACCCGACAGATGTTTTTC. Its translation: CACDILGGNSSWDTRQMFF.